This T cell receptor (beta chain) was sequenced for a study of OX40 agonist ivuxolimab in advanced cancers. Study summary: Dose-escalation subjects each had hepatocellular carcinoma, melanoma, renal cell or head and neck cancer. The study, taken as a whole, reports: Partial responders at 0.1-3.0 mg/kg had among the lowest clonal expansion.

Points on this clone: Its antigen is unknown.

Clones were sequenced by immunoSEQ multiplex PCR, and TCRdb holds only the in-frame ones, with some missing. Among 100,000 to 150,000 clones, roughly nine tenths were seen once, and the ten largest hold 0.9% to 1.2%. Trimming removed 3 bases from V and 6 bases from J, with 8 bases in between. Germline loops: CDR1 MDHEN, CDR2 SYDVKM. This CDR3 is 13 amino acids long. The clonotype was recovered from an adult with an advanced solid tumor such as melanoma, head and neck, liver or kidney cancer. The sample here was CD4+ or CD8+ T cells sorted from blood, taken in a trial of the OX40 agonist ivuxolimab. The V and J genes are TRBV28 and TRBJ2-2; possible D gene TRBD2, 5 bases. This chain's CDR3 is CASSFRGSGELFF. The CDR3, as DNA: TGTGCCAGCAGTTTCAGAGGGTCCGGGGAGCTGTTTTTT.